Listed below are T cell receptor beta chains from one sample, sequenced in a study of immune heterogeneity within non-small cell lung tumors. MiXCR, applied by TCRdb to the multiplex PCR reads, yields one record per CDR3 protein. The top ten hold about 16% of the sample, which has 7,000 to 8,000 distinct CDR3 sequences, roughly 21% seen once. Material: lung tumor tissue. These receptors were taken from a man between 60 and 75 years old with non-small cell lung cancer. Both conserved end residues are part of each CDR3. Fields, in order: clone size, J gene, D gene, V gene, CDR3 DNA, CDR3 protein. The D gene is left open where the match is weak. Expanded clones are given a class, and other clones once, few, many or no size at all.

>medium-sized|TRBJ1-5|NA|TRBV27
TGTGCCAGCAGTTTTCAGGGGCCCAATCAGCCCCAGCATTTT
CASSFQGPNQPQHF
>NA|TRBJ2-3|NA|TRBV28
TGTGGCAGCAGTTTATTGGTGGGATTCACAGATACGGAGTATTTT
CGSSLLVGFTDTEYF
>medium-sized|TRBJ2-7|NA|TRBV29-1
TGCAGCGTTGGGACTGCTGACTCCTACGAGCAGTACTTC
CSVGTADSYEQYF
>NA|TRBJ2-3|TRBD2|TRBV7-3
TGTGCCAGCAGCTTCCGTGGCCATGGAACTAGCGGGAGGGCCAGGGATACGCAGTATTTT
CASSFRGHGTSGRARDTQYF
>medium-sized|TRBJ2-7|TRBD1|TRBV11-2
TGTGCCAGCAGCTTTATTCAGGGGGCGAGGAACGAGCAGTACTTC
CASSFIQGARNEQYF
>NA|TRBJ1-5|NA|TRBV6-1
TGTGCCAGCAGTGCCACGGGCAATAAGCCCCGGCATTTT
CASSATGNKPRHF
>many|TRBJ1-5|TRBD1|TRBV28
TGTGCCAGCAGCCCCTTCCGGGACAGAGCGGATCAGCCCCAGCATTTT
CASSPFRDRADQPQHF
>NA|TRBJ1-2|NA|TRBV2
TGTGCCAGCAGTGACGAGTGGGGCTGGGGCCCTTATGGCTACACCTTC
CASSDEWGWGPYGYTF
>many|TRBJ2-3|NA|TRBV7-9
TGTGCCAGCAGCTTACTAACGACTATTACAGATACGCAGTATTTT
CASSLLTTITDTQYF
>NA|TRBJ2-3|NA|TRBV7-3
TGTGCCATCAGTGACCCCGGGGCGGATACGCAGTATTTT
CAISDPGADTQYF
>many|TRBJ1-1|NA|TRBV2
TGTGCCAGCAGTGTGACATGGGACGCTGAAGCTTTCTTT
CASSVTWDAEAFF
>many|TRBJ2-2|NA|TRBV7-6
TGTGCCAGCAGCTCGGACTACGCGAACACCGGGGAGCTGTTTTTT
CASSSDYANTGELFF
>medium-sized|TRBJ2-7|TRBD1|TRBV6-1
TGTGCCAGCAGTGAAGTGGAGGCAGGGGGTCGGCACGAGCAGTACTTC
CASSEVEAGGRHEQYF
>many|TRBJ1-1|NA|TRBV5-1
TGCGCCAGCAGCTTGGGGCATCACCGGGTCCCAAACACTGAAGCTTTCTTT
CASSLGHHRVPNTEAFF
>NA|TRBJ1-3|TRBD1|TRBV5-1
TGCGCCAGCAGCTTCGACAGGGCTGGAAACACCCTCTATTTT
CASSFDRAGNTLYF
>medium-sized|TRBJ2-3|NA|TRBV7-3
TGTGCCAGCAGCTTAACAGCGGATCTACTGTGGGCTACGCAGTATTTT
CASSLTADLLWATQYF
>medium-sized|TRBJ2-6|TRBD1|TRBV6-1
TGTGCCAGCACCCCGCACAGGGGGCGCGATGGGGCCAACGTCCTGACTTTC
CASTPHRGRDGANVLTF
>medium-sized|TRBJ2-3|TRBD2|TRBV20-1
TGCAGTGCTAGAATCCTAGCGGGAGGGCTGGGTTTCGAGAAAGATACGCAGTATTTT
CSARILAGGLGFEKDTQYF
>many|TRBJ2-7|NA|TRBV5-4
TGTGCCAGCAGCTTGCAAAGGGGCAGCTTAGTGGGCGAGCAGTACTTC
CASSLQRGSLVGEQYF
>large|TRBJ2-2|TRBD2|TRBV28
TGTGCCAGAACGGGACTAGCGGAACACACCGGGGAGCTGTTTTTT
CARTGLAEHTGELFF
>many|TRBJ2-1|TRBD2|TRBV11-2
TGTGCCAGCAGCCCTGGACTAGCGATTTACAATGAGCAGTTCTTC
CASSPGLAIYNEQFF
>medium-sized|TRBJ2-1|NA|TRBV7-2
TGTGCCAGCAGCTTGTCGATCGGGGGAGGTAATGAGCAGTTCTTC
CASSLSIGGGNEQFF
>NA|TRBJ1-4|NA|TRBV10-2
TGCGCCAGCAGTGTGCGGGGGGATGAAAAACTGTTTTTT
CASSVRGDEKLFF
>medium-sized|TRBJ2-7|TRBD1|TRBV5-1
TGCGCCACCTCCCGGGACAGTGCCTCCTACGAGCAGTACTTC
CATSRDSASYEQYF
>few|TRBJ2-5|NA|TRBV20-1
TGCAGTGCGCACAGTTGGGGAGAGCAGACCCAGTACTTC
CSAHSWGEQTQYF
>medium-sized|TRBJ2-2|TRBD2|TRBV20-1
TGCAGTGCTAGGGGCGGGAGGAACACCGGGGAGCTGTTTTTT
CSARGGRNTGELFF
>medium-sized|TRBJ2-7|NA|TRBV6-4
TGTGCCAGCAGTGAAAAACAGAACAGGCGCTGCGAGCAGTACTTC
CASSEKQNRRCEQYF
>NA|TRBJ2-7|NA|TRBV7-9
TGTGCCAGCAGCTTAGTGGGTGGCGTGAGGTCCCCCTACGAGCAGTACTTC
CASSLVGGVRSPYEQYF
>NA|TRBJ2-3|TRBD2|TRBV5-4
TGTGCCAGCAGCTTGGACCCTAGCGGGAGTGATACGCAGTATTTT
CASSLDPSGSDTQYF
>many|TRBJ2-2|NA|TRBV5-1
TGCGCCAGCAGTTTCCCCTCGGGGGCGAACACCGGGGAGCTGTTTTTT
CASSFPSGANTGELFF
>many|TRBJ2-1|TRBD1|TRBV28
TGTGCCAGCAGCCTCCTACCGGGACAGTTCTACAATGAGCAGTTCTTC
CASSLLPGQFYNEQFF
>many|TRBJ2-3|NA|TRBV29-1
TGCAGCGCCAAAGCGGGAGATACGCAGTATTTT
CSAKAGDTQYF
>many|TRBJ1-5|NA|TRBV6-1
TGTGCCAGCAGTGAAGCGAGATCGGCCCAGCCCCAGCATTTT
CASSEARSAQPQHF
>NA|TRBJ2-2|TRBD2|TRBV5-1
TGCGCCAGCAGCCCACGTGGCGGGGGGGACACCGGGGAGCTGTTTTTT
CASSPRGGGDTGELFF
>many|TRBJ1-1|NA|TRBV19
TGTGCCAGTAGTCACGTCGGGCAGATCATGAACACTGAAGCTTTCTTT
CASSHVGQIMNTEAFF
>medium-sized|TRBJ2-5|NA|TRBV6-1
TGTGCCAGCAGTTACAAGACTGTAGAGACCCAGTACTTC
CASSYKTVETQYF
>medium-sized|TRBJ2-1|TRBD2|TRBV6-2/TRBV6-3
TGTGCCAGCATGCAGCTAGCGGGATACAATGAGCAGTTCTTC
CASMQLAGYNEQFF
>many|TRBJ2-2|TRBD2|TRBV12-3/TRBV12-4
TGTGCCAGCAGCAGGACTAGCACCGGGGAGCTGTTTTTT
CASSRTSTGELFF
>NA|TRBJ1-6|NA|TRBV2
TGTGCCAGCAGGCCACAGGGTATAAATTCACCCCTCCAATTT
CASRPQGINSPLQF
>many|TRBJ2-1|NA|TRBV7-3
TGTGCCAGCAGCTTTGGGGCCACCAATGAGCAGTTCTTC
CASSFGATNEQFF
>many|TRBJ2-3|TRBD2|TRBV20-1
TGCAGTGCTAGAGATCTCGGGAGGAGGACAGATACGCAGTATTTT
CSARDLGRRTDTQYF
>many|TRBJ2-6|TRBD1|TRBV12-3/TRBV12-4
TGTGCCAGCAGTCCCGGGACAGGGGGGGGGGCCAACGTCCTGACTTTC
CASSPGTGGGANVLTF
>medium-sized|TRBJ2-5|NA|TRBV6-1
TGTGCCAGCGAGGACCCGAACGTGGAGACCCAGTACTTC
CASEDPNVETQYF
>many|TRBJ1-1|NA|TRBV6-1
TGTGCCAGCAGCTACTGGGGAAACACTGAAGCTTTCTTT
CASSYWGNTEAFF
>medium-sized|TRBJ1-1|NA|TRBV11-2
TGTGCCAGCAGCTTAATTTTAGGGGGTATATCCACTGAAGCTTTCTTT
CASSLILGGISTEAFF
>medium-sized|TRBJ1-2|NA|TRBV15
TGTGCCACCAGCAGAGTGGCCGGCGGCTACACCTTC
CATSRVAGGYTF
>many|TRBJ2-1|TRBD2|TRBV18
TGTGCCAGCTCACCTAGCGGGGCGTACAATGAGCAGTTCTTC
CASSPSGAYNEQFF
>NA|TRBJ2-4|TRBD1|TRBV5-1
TGCGCCAGCAGCCGGGACAGGGGATCGGACATTCATTACTTC
CASSRDRGSDIHYF
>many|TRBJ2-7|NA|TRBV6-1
TGTACCAGCAGTGATACAGGGCATGCCTACGAGCAGTACTTC
CTSSDTGHAYEQYF
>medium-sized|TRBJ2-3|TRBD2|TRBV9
TGTGCCAGCAGCGGGGGGACTAGTACAGATACGCAGTATTTT
CASSGGTSTDTQYF
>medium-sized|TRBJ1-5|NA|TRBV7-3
TGTGCCAGCAGCTCATTTGAGGCTTCTAAGTCCTGGCGGCCCCAGCATTTT
CASSSFEASKSWRPQHF
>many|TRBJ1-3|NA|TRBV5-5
TGTGCCAGCAGCTTGGGGTTTCGGGTCTCTGGAAACACCATATATTTT
CASSLGFRVSGNTIYF
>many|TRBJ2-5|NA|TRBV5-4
TGTGCCAGCAGCGCACGGGACGGACAAGAGACCCAGTACTTC
CASSARDGQETQYF
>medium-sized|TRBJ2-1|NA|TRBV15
TGTGCCACCAGCGAGCCCCTAGGATCCCCCGCAGATGAGCAGTTCTTC
CATSEPLGSPADEQFF